The 30 T cell receptor beta chains reported below all come from one sample, sequenced in a study of shared clonotypes between healthy human individuals. TCRdb's copy holds only in-frame clones and misses some; the assay was immunoSEQ multiplex PCR. The repertoire consists of fewer than 850,000 clones, with 90% occurring once and the leading ten covering 34%. The specimen was memory CD8+ T cells from PBMCs. Subset of the sample: CD45RO+ cells pooled with CCR7-negative TemRA cells. These receptors came from a man between 18 and 29 years old in good health. Some clones in this sample may be carry-over from other donors' samples.

J is TRBJ1-2 and V is TRBV2; D might be TRBD1 (5 bases). The CDR3 loop spans 11 amino acids. Per germline, CDR1 SNHLY and CDR2 FYNNEI. CDR3 DNA: TGTGCGGGGGGGTTCGGCTATGGCTACACCTTC. It specifies CAGGFGYGYTF.

The V call is TRBV19, the J call TRBJ2-1; D is possibly TRBD1 (5 bases). CDR1 and CDR2 from the germline V gene are LNHDA and SQIVND (reference sequence). The ends were cut back, 5 bases at V and 3 bases at J, with 20 bases in the middle. CDR3 length: 17 amino acids. CDR3 in amino acids: CASSEPIGATDYNEQFF. The DNA for the CDR3 is TGTGCCAGTAGTGAACCCATTGGGGCGACAGACTACAATGAGCAGTTCTTC.

The J gene is TRBJ2-7, the V gene TRBV28; D may be TRBD1 (5 bases). The germline gives CDR1 MDHEN, CDR2 SYDVKM. V was trimmed by 2 bases and J by 4 bases, leaving 12 bases between them. The CDR3 has 14 amino acids. CDR3 sequence: CASSLISGKYEQYF. CDR3 sequence (DNA): TGTGCCAGCAGTTTAATTTCAGGGAAGTACGAGCAGTACTTC.

This sequence joins TRBV5-6 and TRBJ1-5; D is unclear. The V end lost 0 bases, the J end lost 0 bases, and 13 bases lay between the germline ends. The germline V gene encodes CDR1 SGHDT and CDR2 YYEEEE. The CDR3 has 17 amino acids. CDR3 DNA: TGTGCCAGCAGCTTGGGCGGGAACGCGTATAGCAATCAGCCCCAGCATTTT. Protein sequence: CASSLGGNAYSNQPQHF.

V usage is TRBV11-2 and J usage is TRBJ2-3, with TRBD2 matching 10 bases. The CDR3 sequence is 16 residues long. CDR1 is SGHAT and CDR2 is FQNNGV in the germline V gene. J lost 6 bases, V lost 1 base, and 7 bases had no gene match. CDR3 amino acids: CASSLVASGRVDTQYF. The CDR3 region has the DNA TGTGCCAGCAGCTTAGTGGCTAGCGGGAGAGTTGATACGCAGTATTTT.

This clone was detected only once. V usage is TRBV2 and J usage is TRBJ1-2, with no clear D. In germline, CDR1 is SNHLY, CDR2 FYNNEI. The CDR3 extends over 16 amino acids. Deletions cut 3 bases from V and 4 bases from J, with 18 bases between. The CDR3 region is CASSENNRRYSYGYTF. For the CDR3, the DNA is TGTGCCAGCAGTGAGAATAATAGGAGGTACTCCTATGGCTACACCTTC.

This clone showed up just once. This sequence joins TRBV7-3 and TRBJ1-1, with TRBD1 identical over 7 bases. Germline trimming cut 0 bases from V and 1 base from J; bases unmatched to any gene: 2. The CDR3 length is 15 residues. The germline gives CDR1 SGHTA, CDR2 FQGTGA. The CDR3 region is CASSLTGGSNTEAFF. The CDR3 DNA follows: TGTGCCAGCAGCTTAACAGGGGGCTCGAACACTGAAGCTTTCTTT.

This clone appeared a single time. The chain couples TRBV5-1 to TRBJ1-5; 7 nucleotides align to TRBD1. The germline gives CDR1 SGHRS, CDR2 YFSETQ. V trimming: 4 bases; J trimming: 4 bases; junction bases outside the gene matches: 5. This CDR3 region has 14 residues. Here the CDR3 reads CASSPGTANQPQHF. The DNA of the CDR3 is TGCGCCAGCAGCCCCGGGACAGCTAATCAGCCCCAGCATTTT.

In nucleotides, the CDR3 is TGTGCCAGCAGTTTCGGGACAGGCGGGCCATATTTT. Residues: CASSFGTGGPYF. V usage is TRBV28 and J usage is TRBJ2-3; 8 bases align to TRBD1. The CDR3 is 12 residues long. Germline-derived CDR1 and CDR2 are MDHEN and SYDVKM. V trimming: 3 bases; J trimming: 15 bases; junction bases outside the gene matches: 8. Together with reference TRBV28 and TRBJ2-3, the CDR3 gives the full variable domain: DVKVTQSSRYLVKRTGEKVFLECVQDMDHENMFWYRQDPGLGLRLIYFSYDVKMKEKGDIPEGYSVSREKKERFSLILESASTNQTSMYLCASSFGTGGPYFGPGTRLTVL.

This chain links TRBV4-1 with TRBJ2-2; a possible D gene is TRBD1 (5 bases). The V gene's germline CDR1 is MGHRA and CDR2 YSYEKL. V was pared by 2 bases and J by 1 base, with 11 bases between. CDR3 length: 16 residues. The CDR3, as DNA: TGCGCCAGCAGCCAAACTACCACAGGGAACACCGGGGAGCTGTTTTTT. Translation gives CASSQTTTGNTGELFF.

The chain links TRBV27 to TRBJ1-1; no definite D call. This CDR3 spans 14 amino acids. V shed 0 bases and J shed 7 bases, with 12 bases lying between them. CDR1 and CDR2 from the germline V gene are MNHEY and SMNVEV (reference sequence). CDR3 sequence: CASSLSGIQYEAFF. The DNA for the CDR3 is TGTGCCAGCAGTTTATCGGGCATTCAGTATGAAGCTTTCTTT.

This clone has only one observation. V and J are TRBV7-2 and TRBJ1-3; maybe TRBD1 (6 bases). Trimming shortened V by 1 base and J by 3 bases, and 10 bases separated the two germline ends. CDR3 length equals 15 residues. The germline V gene has CDR1 SGHTA and CDR2 FQGNSA. CDR3: CASSLVRGRGNTIYF. CDR3 in DNA: TGTGCCAGCAGCTTAGTTCGGGGGCGTGGAAACACCATATATTTT.

This clone was detected once. V usage is TRBV11-2 and J usage is TRBJ2-2, with 8 bases aligning to TRBD2. The CDR3 is made up of 17 amino acids. In germline, CDR1 is SGHAT, CDR2 FQNNGV. Trimming removed 0 bases from V and 4 bases from J; junction bases left unmatched: 7. The CDR3 nucleotides are TGTGCCAGCAGCTTAGATTTCCCAGCGGGAGCCACCGGGGAGCTGTTTTTT. It encodes CASSLDFPAGATGELFF.

This clone was seen more than once but under ten times. V is TRBV9 and J is TRBJ2-1; D gene ambiguous. V dropped 0 bases and J dropped 9 bases, with 10 bases sitting between them. Germline V lookup: CDR1 SGDLS, CDR2 YYNGEE. CDR3 size: 13 residues. The CDR3 sequence: CASSVDRSSEQFF. CDR3 DNA sequence: TGTGCCAGCAGCGTAGACCGTAGTAGTGAGCAGTTCTTC.

This chain links TRBV5-4 with TRBJ2-7, with D possibly matching TRBD2 (6 bases). The CDR3 consists of 14 residues. V lost 2 bases, J lost 4 bases, and 13 bases lay in between. CDR1 is SGHNT and CDR2 is YYREEE in the germline V gene (reference sequence). The CDR3 DNA is TGTGCCAGCAGCTTCCGGGAGCGCGGTTACGAGCAGTACTTC. This codes for CASSFRERGYEQYF.

This clone was seen once. Other DNA sequences in the sample encode the same CDR3. V is TRBV6-5 and J is TRBJ2-7; D is unresolved. The CDR3 loop spans 13 amino acids. CDR1 MNHEY and CDR2 SVGAGI come from the germline V gene. The germline V and J ends were trimmed by 2 bases and 0 bases, with 5 bases remaining between them. This CDR3 reads CASSYGDSYEQYF. For the CDR3, the DNA is TGTGCCAGCAGTTACGGGGACTCCTACGAGCAGTACTTC.

Remarks on this clone: One end of the junction does not line up with germline, which may come from a read error. The chain couples TRBV6-1 to TRBJ2-4, with a tentative D call TRBD2 (6 bases). Germline CDR1 MNHNS, CDR2 SASEGT. CDR3 size: 11 residues. CDR3: CASRDGGETRF. The CDR3 nucleotides are TGTGCCAGCAGGGACGGCGGGGAAACCCGATTC.

V is TRBV28 and J is TRBJ2-5, with D tentatively TRBD2 (7 bases). V was trimmed by 5 bases and J by 7 bases, leaving 17 bases between them. The length of the CDR3 is 14 residues. CDR1 MDHEN and CDR2 SYDVKM come from the germline V gene. The CDR3: CASSLQGWEGTQYF. The CDR3 DNA is TGTGCCAGCAGTCTACAGGGATGGGAGGGGACCCAGTACTTC.

The rearrangement links TRBV10-3 to TRBJ2-3, with 9 bases fitting TRBD1. The CDR3 runs 17 residues. Trimming at V came to 7 bases and at J to 2 bases, leaving 13 bases not matched to a gene. Germline V gives CDR1 ENHRY, CDR2 SYGVKD. In DNA, the CDR3 is TGTGCCATCAAATCGTCCCGGGACAGGGACGACACAGATACGCAGTATTTT. It codes for CAIKSSRDRDDTDTQYF.

The chain carries TRBV10-3 and TRBJ2-6; D unresolved. Germline V gives CDR1 ENHRY, CDR2 SYGVKD. Deletions cut 0 bases from V and 0 bases from J, with 9 bases between. This CDR3 spans 17 amino acids. CDR3 in DNA: TGTGCCATCAGTGAGTCGAGAACGCTCTCTGGGGCCAACGTCCTGACTTTC. This gives the protein CAISESRTLSGANVLTF.

V gene TRBV14 combines with J gene TRBJ2-7; D possibly corresponds to TRBD1 (5 bases). V lost 1 base and J 4 bases, leaving 11 bases between the germline ends. The CDR3 loop spans 14 amino acids. In germline, CDR1 is SGHDN, CDR2 FVKESK. The CDR3 is CASSQAGYGYEQYF. DNA for the CDR3: TGTGCCAGCAGCCAAGCAGGGTACGGTTACGAGCAGTACTTC.

This chain joins TRBV11-2 and TRBJ2-7; 8 nucleotides line up with TRBD1. Germline-derived CDR1 and CDR2 are SGHAT and FQNNGV. The CDR3 length is 17 residues. Trimming cost V 1 base and J 4 bases; bases outside gene matches: 12. The CDR3 region is CASSLVATTGGWYEQYF. The CDR3 DNA reads as TGTGCCAGCAGCTTAGTTGCCACCACAGGGGGTTGGTACGAGCAGTACTTC.

This chain links TRBV7-3 with TRBJ2-2; a possible D gene is TRBD2 (5 bases). CDR1 and CDR2 from the germline V gene are SGHTA and FQGTGA. The CDR3 length is 16 residues. The V end lost 5 bases, the J end lost 0 bases, and 13 bases lay between the germline ends. CDR3 protein: CASSPRTGPNTGELFF. CDR3 DNA: TGTGCCAGCAGCCCCCGGACTGGACCGAACACCGGGGAGCTGTTTTTT.

The chain joins TRBV9 to TRBJ2-1; D remains unclear. The CDR3 has 13 amino acids. V gave up 7 bases and J gave up 6 bases, with 14 bases separating them. Germline V CDR1 and CDR2: SGDLS, YYNGEE. The CDR3: CASGPNSPNEQFF. Written as DNA, the CDR3 is TGTGCCAGCGGCCCCAACTCCCCCAATGAGCAGTTCTTC. Supplemented by reference TRBV9 and TRBJ2-1, the full variable domain reads DSGVTQTPKHLITATGQRVTLRCSPRSGDLSVYWYQQSLDQGLQFLIQYYNGEERAKGNILERFSAQQFPDLHSELNLSSLELGDSALYFCASGPNSPNEQFFGPGTRLTVL.

The rearrangement links TRBV11-2 to TRBJ2-3; D is uncertain. This CDR3 is built from 14 residues. Germline V gene data show CDR1 as SGHAT and CDR2 as FQNNGV. V shed 2 bases and J shed 1 base, with 7 bases lying between them. The CDR3 DNA reads TGTGCCAGCAGCTTAATAGCTCGCACAGATACGCAGTATTTT. Its protein is CASSLIARTDTQYF.

The chain joins TRBV30 to TRBJ1-6; TRBD1 matches 7 bases. The V gene's germline CDR1 is GTSNPN and CDR2 SVGIG (reference sequence). The CDR3 consists of 13 residues. The V and J ends lost 8 bases and 4 bases, in that order; junction bases with no gene match: 5. CDR3 DNA sequence: TGTGCCGGGTGGACAGGTTATAATTCACCCCTCCACTTT. Amino acid sequence: CAGWTGYNSPLHF.

This clone was observed a few times. The chain carries TRBV5-4 and TRBJ1-2; 8 bases agree with TRBD1. Germline V gene sequence: CDR1 SGHNT, CDR2 YYREEE (reference sequence). The J segment lost 2 bases and the V segment lost 4 bases, leaving 4 bases of the junction unmatched. The CDR3 spans 14 residues. CDR3 loop: CASSQGQGNYGYTF. CDR3 coding DNA: TGTGCCAGCAGCCAAGGACAGGGCAACTATGGCTACACCTTC.

The rearrangement joins TRBV4-1 to TRBJ1-5, with D unclear. Germline lookup yields CDR1 MGHRA and CDR2 YSYEKL. V lost 4 bases to trimming and J lost 4 bases, with 20 bases between them. The CDR3 contains 17 residues. The CDR3 spells CASSPPGAVRGNQPQHF. The CDR3 nucleotides read TGCGCCAGCAGCCCCCCGGGCGCAGTCCGAGGAAATCAGCCCCAGCATTTT.

V and J are TRBV13 and TRBJ2-3; the D is unclear. The ends were cut back, 1 base at V and 4 bases at J, with 9 bases in the middle. Germline loops: CDR1 PRHDT, CDR2 FYEKMQ (reference sequence). This CDR3 is built from 14 residues. Here the CDR3 reads CASSLDRNPDTQYF. Here the CDR3 DNA reads TGTGCCAGCAGCTTAGACAGAAACCCAGATACGCAGTATTTT.

CDR3 DNA: TGTGCCAGCAGCACAGGGGGGTCCTACGAGCAGTACTTC. This translates into CASSTGGSYEQYF. The chain couples TRBV5-6 to TRBJ2-7, with 8 bases identical to TRBD1. This CDR3 has 13 residues. Germline lookup yields CDR1 SGHDT and CDR2 YYEEEE. The trim removed 4 bases at V and 1 base at J, leaving 1 base unmatched.